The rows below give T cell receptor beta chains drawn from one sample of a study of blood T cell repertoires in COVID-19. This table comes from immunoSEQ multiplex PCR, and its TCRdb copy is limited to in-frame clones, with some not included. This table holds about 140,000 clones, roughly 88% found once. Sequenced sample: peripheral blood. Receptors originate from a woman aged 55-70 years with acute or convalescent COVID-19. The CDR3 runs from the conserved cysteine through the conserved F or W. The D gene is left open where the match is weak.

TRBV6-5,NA,CAVALGANEKLFF
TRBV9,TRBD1,CASSARTGSNSPLHF
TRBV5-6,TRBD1,CASYRDRAYEQYF
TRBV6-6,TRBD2,CAIGRGVSSTDTQYF
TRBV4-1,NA,CASSPPFRAGVIQETQYF
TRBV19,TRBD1,CASRQTDRDHNEQFF
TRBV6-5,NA,CASSTREGFLEAFF
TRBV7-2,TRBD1,CASSPWGTGRTNEQFF
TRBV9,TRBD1,CASSVVGGTGYSGNTIYF
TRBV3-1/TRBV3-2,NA,CASSQDLSQPQHF
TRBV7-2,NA,CASSLDGQFEEAFF
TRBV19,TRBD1,CAISDRGATGELFF
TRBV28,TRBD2,CASSFSGLAGGVNYNEQFF
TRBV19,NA,CASSVRAEAFF
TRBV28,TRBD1,CASRLTGGEGYTF